The entry below describes one T cell receptor (beta chain). Its target is unknown. The data stem from a study of siplizumab effects on memory and regulatory T cells. Repertoires were generated with immunoSEQ multiplex PCR, while TCRdb's copy carries only in-frame clones and drops some. The sample consists of 26,000 or so clones, approximately 80% of them appearing once. Broader study findings: Mappable alloreactive CD4+ clones were on average approximately 70% Treg-derived with siplizumab, 25% to 30% in controls.

Germline CDR1 reads SGHRS; CDR2 reads YFSETQ. Trimming shortened V by 0 bases and J by 2 bases, and 8 bases separated the two germline ends. The CDR3 consists of 14 residues. Sequenced input: memory CD4+ T cells sorted from blood. The chain joins TRBV5-1 to TRBJ2-5; no definite D call. This clonotype originated in a human donor in good health. For the CDR3, the DNA is TGCGCCAGCAGCTTGGGTTCAGGACAAGAGACCCAGTACTTC. This sequence encodes CASSLGSGQETQYF.